This TCR beta chain was documented in a study of blood T cell repertoires in COVID-19. On the study more broadly: The United States, Italy and Spain supplied acute and convalescent COVID-19 samples. From T cells, B-cell-depleted T cells, or PBMCs came the material, which was cDNA or gDNA.

Germline V gives CDR1 MDHEN, CDR2 SYDVKM. Trimming removed 7 bases from V and 0 bases from J, with 16 bases in between. This CDR3 region has 16 residues. The authors' processing: Amplified reference gene primers provided the basis for estimating nucleated cell counts. Assay used: immunoSEQ multiplex PCR; TCRdb lists only in-frame clones, some missing. V, J and clone size are taken as reported in that table, and D and trimming were inferred from the DNA itself. The sample records approximately 240,000 clones, 84% being singletons. V and J are TRBV28 and TRBJ2-1; no firm D call. Sample: peripheral blood. The origin of this receptor is a woman between 55 and 75 years old who had recovered from COVID-19. CDR3 sequence (DNA): TGTGCCAGCATCACGTCGAGCACAGCCTCCTACAATGAGCAGTTCTTC. Its translation: CASITSSTASYNEQFF.